This T cell receptor (beta chain) is drawn from a study of shared clonotypes between healthy human individuals. At a deep level, the assay was run. In the study's own analysis: Filtering differed for immunoSEQ, which gave only junction sequences without quality scores. Produced via immunoSEQ multiplex PCR; TCRdb's table is partial and in-frame only. V and J calls and clone size come straight from that table; D and trimming were deduced from the DNA. The data show fewer than 650,000 clones, 76% seen once. Nashville, Tennessee was home to all donors, who were Caucasian adults. The CDR3 has 15 residues. The V end was cut by 4 bases, the J end by 3 bases, with 12 bases between. The germline CDR1 and CDR2 sequences are LNHDA and SQIVND (reference sequence).

The clonotype originates from a middle-aged woman in good health. Some clones in this sample may be carry-over from other donors' samples. The specimen was PBMCs. The chain combines TRBV19 with TRBJ2-2; the D gene is possibly TRBD2 (5 bases). This chain's CDR3 is CASSTDGLYTGELFF. DNA for the CDR3: TGTGCCAGTAGTACTGACGGACTTTACACCGGGGAGCTGTTTTTT. Looking up the rest from reference TRBV19 and TRBJ2-2 gives the full variable domain: DGGITQSPKYLFRKEGQNVTLSCEQNLNHDAMYWYRQDPGQGLRLIYYSQIVNDFQKGDIAEGYSVSREKKESFPLTVTSAQKNPTAFYLCASSTDGLYTGELFFGEGSRLTVL.